These T cell receptor beta chains were read from a single sample in a study of cytomegalovirus exposure and HLA in healthy donors. Sequenced by immunoSEQ multiplex PCR; TCRdb stores in-frame clones only, minus some. The table has about 90,000 clones, over 60% seen once; the top ten hold around a fifth. Input material: PBMCs. Every receptor here comes from a woman in her forties or fifties in good health and CMV-seropositive. The CDR3 runs from the conserved cysteine through the conserved F or W.

v_call	j_call	cdr3_aa
TRBV9	TRBJ2-1	CASSVRQATYNEQFF
TRBV2	TRBJ1-5	CASSEQSGWQPQHF
TRBV5-1	TRBJ1-2	CASSPDRPNYGYTF
TRBV7-6	.	CASSINPGGGYEQYF
TRBV5-4	TRBJ2-1	CASSSPGNLVYEQFF
TRBV7-2	TRBJ2-3	CASSQRGGRTDTQYF
TRBV5-4	TRBJ1-4	CASSFTGGSYNEKLFF
TRBV18	TRBJ1-6	CASSPLTDDNSPLHF
TRBV2	TRBJ2-1	CASGLSGVSYNEQFF
TRBV6-6	TRBJ1-2	CASSYWPGTGFYGYTF
TRBV5-1	TRBJ1-2	CASSFTTGPTYGYTF
TRBV27	TRBJ1-1	CASSTGGGPFGTEAFF
TRBV11-2	TRBJ2-1	CASSTGNEQFF
TRBV7-6	TRBJ1-5	CASSPSNNQPQHF
TRBV27	TRBJ2-7	CASSSQGLAGSYEQYF
TRBV27	TRBJ2-3	CASSSQGASTDTQYF
TRBV6-5	TRBJ1-4	CASTQGLNEKLFF
TRBV29-1	TRBJ2-4	CSAGGQTINIQYF
TRBV5-4	TRBJ2-3	CASRYYGGLTDTQYF
TRBV19	TRBJ1-2	CASTVGLTYGYTF
TRBV15	TRBJ2-3	CATSRDSPRGGLTDTQYF
TRBV9	TRBJ2-1	CASSVGVQTTYNEQFF
TRBV6-4	TRBJ2-5	CASSDPDSVETQYF
TRBV14	TRBJ1-1	CASSPDRGKPMNTEAFF
TRBV18	TRBJ2-1	CASSSTSDNEQFF
TRBV18	TRBJ1-1	CASSPPRGNTEAFF
TRBV5-1	TRBJ2-3	CASSLVAGGVGPDTQYF
TRBV5-6	TRBJ2-5	CASSLTVGETQYF
TRBV7-9	TRBJ1-6	CASSEGQGKSPLHF
TRBV11-2	TRBJ1-2	CASSFRPGQGYGYTF
TRBV5-1	TRBJ2-1	CASSLGTSSYNEQFF
TRBV6-1	TRBJ2-4	CASSARQGKGDIAKNIQYF
TRBV7-9	TRBJ1-1	CASSLGQGGNTEAFF
TRBV7-6	TRBJ2-1	CASSDDRGWDEQFF
TRBV5-1	TRBJ1-4	CASSFGTGKATEKLFF
TRBV10-3	TRBJ1-2	CAISEGLKSYGYTF
TRBV4-2	TRBJ1-6	CASSQGDTVYNSPLHF
TRBV5-1	TRBJ2-5	CASSLYGTGGETQYF
TRBV5-1	TRBJ1-1	CASKVGVNTEAFF
TRBV9	TRBJ1-3	CASSVAQGGGNTIYF
TRBV18	TRBJ1-5	CASSPVESEASNQPQHF
TRBV5-1	TRBJ2-7	CASSSSRGIDGDTYEQYF
TRBV5-4	TRBJ2-7	CASRGSGSYEQYF
TRBV11-3	TRBJ2-3	CASSLPADTQYF
TRBV6-5	TRBJ2-7	CASSYSPRTGSYEQYF
TRBV10-3	TRBJ1-3	CAMKDSSSGNTIYF
TRBV5-6	TRBJ2-3	CASTLIEGGDTQYF
TRBV7-8	TRBJ2-1	CASSLGGQTNEQFF
TRBV7-6	TRBJ1-4	CASSSNRQGEKLFF
TRBV7-2	TRBJ1-2	CASSSSGNYGYTF
TRBV9	TRBJ2-1	CASSVGLAAYNEQFF
TRBV11-2	TRBJ1-5	CASSQGDQQPQHF
TRBV6-5	TRBJ2-5	CASSLPIGAQYF
TRBV5-4	TRBJ2-7	CASSLNQGDSYEQYF
TRBV2	TRBJ1-3	CASSEHGPGTGNTIYF
TRBV14	TRBJ2-2	CASSQLRGTSGTGELFF
TRBV19	TRBJ2-7	CASRVSRGAYEQYF
TRBV7-9	TRBJ2-2	CASRHGQGNTGELFF